The sequence of this T cell receptor beta chain was determined in a study of cytomegalovirus exposure and HLA in healthy donors. In its sample, this clone was seen once. CDR3 size: 14 residues. The germline V gene has CDR1 MDHEN and CDR2 SYDVKM. V gave up 6 bases and J gave up 9 bases; unmatched junction bases: 6. Amplification used 60 Vbeta primers and 13 Jbeta primers. Produced via immunoSEQ multiplex PCR; TCRdb's table is partial and in-frame only. The sample contains about 160,000 clones, almost 80% of which appear only once. The V and J genes are TRBV28 and TRBJ2-1; 12 bases map to TRBD2. Sequenced input: PBMCs. This receptor was obtained from a woman between 45 and 65 years old in good health and CMV-seropositive. CDR3 in amino acids: CASRSSGGATEQFF. The CDR3 DNA follows: TGTGCCAGCAGATCTAGCGGGGGGGCGACTGAGCAGTTCTTC.